This T cell receptor (beta chain) was identified in a study of CD8 T cells in ankylosing spondylitis. Study findings and constraints: Researchers reportedly found disease-linked clones significantly enriched in matched ankylosing spondylitis synovial fluid. Clones linked to the disease showed a CD8+ phenotype. They occurred at relatively low frequencies in peripheral blood. Typical of ankylosing spondylitis blood, it appeared, was a TCR beta motif of fewer than ten highly homologous variants.

There are 15 residues in the CDR3. Trimming removed 2 bases at V and 3 bases at J, with 10 bases between. Germline V gene sequence: CDR1 SEHNR, CDR2 FQNEAQ (reference sequence). This clonotype has ten or more counts. Its antigen remains unidentified. Molecular-barcoded quantitative 5'-RACE produced these TCR beta libraries. TCRdb re-called the 5' RACE reads through MiXCR, storing one row per CDR3 protein. The sample lists about 130,000 distinct CDR3 sequences, 9.3% seen once, with 2.5% to 4% in the top ten. The TCR was taken from a male donor with ankylosing spondylitis or in good health (not recorded which). The sequenced sample was blood, either unsorted or a sorted T cell fraction (not recorded which). The chain is built from TRBV7-9 and TRBJ2-2; D call uncertain. CDR3 in amino acids: CASSLYRPDTGELFF. The CDR3 bases are TGTGCCAGCAGCTTATATCGACCCGACACCGGGGAGCTGTTTTTT.